The rows below give T cell receptor beta chains drawn from one sample of a study of blood T cell repertoires in COVID-19. Assay: immunoSEQ multiplex PCR; the TCRdb copy retains only in-frame clones and omits some. The sample has 15,000 to 20,000 clones, over 65% seen once. Sequencing was performed on peripheral blood. These receptors all stem from a man aged 55 to 70 with active or convalescent COVID-19. CDR3s include the opening cysteine and the closing phenylalanine or tryptophan. The D gene is left open where the match is weak. Some rows mark clone size as missing; the rest say once, few, many or name a class of expanded clone.

>TRBD2|TRBJ2-1|.|TRBV5-1
TGCGCCAGCAGCCGAGGGACTAGCGGGGGACACAATGAGCAGTTCTTC
CASSRGTSGGHNEQFF
>TRBD1|TRBJ1-1|.|TRBV7-3
TGTGCCAGCAGCAAACAGGGGTACACTGAAGCTTTCTTT
CASSKQGYTEAFF
>.|TRBJ2-1|.|TRBV24-1
TGTGCCACCAGTGAGGCCCGGGCCCTTCAGGGCAATGAGCAGTTCTTC
CATSEARALQGNEQFF
>TRBD1|TRBJ1-2|.|TRBV30
TGTGCCTGGAGCCCCGGGACAGAGGAAGGCTACACCTTC
CAWSPGTEEGYTF
>TRBD1|TRBJ2-1|.|TRBV9
TGTGCCAGCAGCGTAGGACAGGGGGTATACAATGAGCAGTTCTTC
CASSVGQGVYNEQFF
>TRBD1|TRBJ1-6|once|TRBV7-9
TGTGCCAGCAGCTCGTCGACAGGGAGGAATTCACCCCTCCACTTT
CASSSSTGRNSPLHF
>.|TRBJ2-6|few|TRBV29-1
TGCAGCGTTGAACCCCTCGACAGGCCTGGGGCCAACGTCCTGACTTTC
CSVEPLDRPGANVLTF
>TRBD1|TRBJ1-2|.|TRBV14
TGTGCCAGCAGCGAATATCCGGGACAGGGTTCTAACTATGGCTACACCTTC
CASSEYPGQGSNYGYTF
>TRBD1|TRBJ1-1|.|TRBV3-1/TRBV3-2
TGTGCCACCCGGAAGGGGGCAGGGACGGCTGAAGCTTTCTTT
CATRKGAGTAEAFF
>.|TRBJ2-1|.|TRBV20-1
TGCAGTGCTAGTGCCCAGTATGAGCAGTTCTTC
CSASAQYEQFF
>TRBD1|TRBJ2-1|.|TRBV18
TGTGCCAGCTCACCGGGACAGTACAATGAGCAGTTCTTC
CASSPGQYNEQFF
>TRBD2|TRBJ2-1|medium-sized|TRBV6-1
TGTGCCAGCAGTGAAGCCCCGTTAGCGGGGGGGTACAATGAGCAGTTCTTC
CASSEAPLAGGYNEQFF
>.|TRBJ1-3|.|TRBV21-1
TGTGCCAGCAGCAAAGCGCCCGACAACTCTGGAAACACCATATATTTT
CASSKAPDNSGNTIYF
>.|TRBJ1-1|.|TRBV10-2
TGCGCCAGCAATTCGCAAGCGAGCCACACTGAAGCTTTCTTT
CASNSQASHTEAFF
>.|TRBJ1-3|.|TRBV6-5
TGTGCCAGCGCCCTAGAGGGTTACTCTGGAAACACCATATATTTT
CASALEGYSGNTIYF
>TRBD2|TRBJ2-3|.|TRBV10-3
TGTGCCATCAGTGAGCTAGCGGCTAGCACAGATACGCAGTATTTT
CAISELAASTDTQYF
>.|TRBJ1-3|.|TRBV24-1
TGTGCCCCGGAGACGGCCAGCTCCCGAATCTCTGGAAACACCATATATTTT
CAPETASSRISGNTIYF
>.|TRBJ1-2|.|TRBV14
TGTGCCAGCAGCCAAGGGAGGCTCAACAGACCCTCCTTTAACTATGGCTACACCTTC
CASSQGRLNRPSFNYGYTF
>.|TRBJ2-2|.|TRBV29-1
TGCAGCGTCGGAGGACAGGGAGGTACTAGCGGGCTCATCGGGGAGCTGTTTTTT
CSVGGQGGTSGLIGELFF
>.|TRBJ2-3|few|TRBV4-2
TGTGCCAGCAGCCAAGAGAAGGGGGATACGCAGTATTTT
CASSQEKGDTQYF
>.|TRBJ2-2|.|TRBV5-5
TGTGCCAGCAGCTTGGGTGCGCTCCTCGCGAACACCGGGGAGCTGTTTTTT
CASSLGALLANTGELFF
>.|TRBJ1-1|.|TRBV5-1
TGCGCCAGCAGCTTCGGAGAGGGGGTTGAAGCTTTCTTT
CASSFGEGVEAFF
>TRBD2|TRBJ2-5|.|TRBV6-6
TGTGCCGACAAGACTAGCGGGAGGGAAGAGACCCAGTACTTC
CADKTSGREETQYF
>.|TRBJ2-3|.|TRBV28
TGTGCCAGCAGGTTCACGGGGGTGAGCACAGATACGCAGTATTTT
CASRFTGVSTDTQYF
>TRBD2|TRBJ2-1|.|TRBV5-6
TGTGCCAGCAGCTTGGATCGGACTAGTTATAGTGATGAGCAGTTCTTC
CASSLDRTSYSDEQFF
>TRBD1|TRBJ1-3|.|TRBV5-1
TGCGCCAGCAGTTTTACAGGGGGCTTTGGAAACACCATATATTTT
CASSFTGGFGNTIYF
>.|TRBJ1-1|.|TRBV30
TGTGCCTGGCAGGTGGCCGCAGAAGCTTTCTTT
CAWQVAAEAFF
>.|TRBJ1-2|.|TRBV7-2
TGTGCCAGCGGAGGGCAGGCGAACTATGGCTACACCTTC
CASGGQANYGYTF
>TRBD2|TRBJ2-1|.|TRBV7-3
TGTGCCAGCAGCTTAAAGGGTAGCGGGGGGTCCTACAATGAGCAGTTCTTC
CASSLKGSGGSYNEQFF
>.|TRBJ2-3|.|TRBV27
TGTGCCAGCAGTTTACAGGTGAAATCCCTCTCGTCAGATACGCAGTATTTT
CASSLQVKSLSSDTQYF
>.|TRBJ2-7|.|TRBV5-1
TGCGCCAGCAGCTACACCGGACAGGGCGGGAGGCAGTACTTC
CASSYTGQGGRQYF
>.|TRBJ2-5|few|TRBV9
TGTGCCAGCAGCGTAGGCGCGACTCTAAAAGAGACCCAGTACTTC
CASSVGATLKETQYF
>.|TRBJ2-3|once|TRBV10-3
TGTGCCATCAGTGGACAGGGCACAGATACGCAGTATTTT
CAISGQGTDTQYF
>.|TRBJ2-7|.|TRBV10-2
TGCGCCAGCAGAGACCACTCAGGGAACTCCTACGAGCAGTACTTC
CASRDHSGNSYEQYF
>TRBD2|TRBJ2-7|.|TRBV3-1/TRBV3-2
TGTGCCAGCAGCCAAAGCGGGCTAGCGGGGGTACTCGAGCAGTACTTC
CASSQSGLAGVLEQYF
>.|TRBJ2-7|.|TRBV5-1
TGCGCCAGCAGCCGATTGGCGGAGGGGCTCTACGAGCAGTACTTC
CASSRLAEGLYEQYF
>TRBD2|TRBJ2-3|.|TRBV5-4
TGTGCCAGCAGCTTGGGCGGGAGTTTTACAGATACGCAGTATTTT
CASSLGGSFTDTQYF
>.|TRBJ1-1|.|TRBV6-6
TGTGCCACCTTACAGGAGAGGGGGACTGAAGCTTTCTTT
CATLQERGTEAFF
>TRBD2|TRBJ2-1|.|TRBV19
TGTGCCAGTAGGGGACTAGCGGGAGTAGGAGAGCAGTTCTTC
CASRGLAGVGEQFF
>TRBD1|TRBJ1-2|few|TRBV4-1
TGCGCCAGCAGCCCAACCGACAGGGGCGCGATTGGCTACACCTTC
CASSPTDRGAIGYTF
>TRBD2|TRBJ2-7|.|TRBV5-8
TGTGCCAGCAGCTTGGTGGGTAGCGGGAGGGCTCTCTCCTACGAGCAGTACTTC
CASSLVGSGRALSYEQYF
>.|TRBJ1-6|.|TRBV11-3
TGTGCCAGCAGCTTAGATCGATGGGGGACTGGTAATTCACCCCTCCACTTT
CASSLDRWGTGNSPLHF
>TRBD1|TRBJ2-5|.|TRBV5-1
TGCGCCAGCAGCCCCGGGACAGGGGGCCGAGAGACCCAGTACTTC
CASSPGTGGRETQYF
>.|TRBJ1-1|.|TRBV2
TGTGCCAGCACCCTAAACACTGAAGCTTTCTTT
CASTLNTEAFF
>TRBD1|TRBJ1-1|medium-sized|TRBV5-1
TGCGCCAGCAGCCCATTGGAAACAGGGGGTACTGAAGCTTTCTTT
CASSPLETGGTEAFF
>.|TRBJ2-7|.|TRBV5-4
TGTGCCAGCAGCTTGTGGGAGTACGAGCAGTACTTC
CASSLWEYEQYF
>TRBD1|TRBJ2-5|.|TRBV20-1
TGCAGTGCTAGTGTCTCGGGACAGGTTCAAGAGACCCAGTACTTC
CSASVSGQVQETQYF
>.|TRBJ1-2|.|TRBV7-9
TGTGCCAGCAGCTTGGGGGCGAGGGCCTCAGGACGCTACACCTTC
CASSLGARASGRYTF
>TRBD2|TRBJ2-2|.|TRBV5-4
TGTGCCAGCAGGGAGGGACTAGCGGGAGGGAACACCGGGGAGCTGTTTTTT
CASREGLAGGNTGELFF
>TRBD1|TRBJ1-1|.|TRBV28
TGTGCCAGCAGTACCGTGGGCAGGGGGACTGAAGCTTTCTTT
CASSTVGRGTEAFF
>.|TRBJ1-5|.|TRBV3-1/TRBV3-2
TGTGCCAGCAGCCAAGGGGGAGGGGGACAGCCCCAGCATTTT
CASSQGGGGQPQHF
>.|TRBJ1-2|.|TRBV27
TGTGCCAGCGGCAGCAGGGGCCTGCTCTATGGCTACACCTTC
CASGSRGLLYGYTF
>.|TRBJ1-5|.|TRBV25-1
TGTGCCAGCAGTGCGGCAGGGAATCAGCCCCAGCATTTT
CASSAAGNQPQHF
>TRBD2|TRBJ2-1|.|TRBV11-3
TGTGCCAGCAGCACAGGGTTATCTAGCGGGCCTTACAATGAGCAGTTCTTC
CASSTGLSSGPYNEQFF